The present entry profiles one T cell receptor beta chain with its context. Its target antigen remains unknown. Base quality data are lacking; no much larger clone is found one base away. Each collaborating institution followed its own protocols to collect whole blood in K2EDTA tubes. For TCRbeta analysis, collaborators shipped samples in one of three forms: frozen whole blood, isolated PBMCs, or DNA extracted from either of those sample types. The data belong to a study of blood T cell repertoires in COVID-19 (dated by TCRdb to between 2020 and 2021). Regarding the research as a whole: The collaborator samples originated in the United States, Italy and Spain and spanned the acute and convalescent phases of COVID-19. Deeply sampled blood TCRbeta repertoires from subjects exposed to, actively infected with, or recovered from COVID-19 were included in the dataset. The repertoires were made available in a free public database intended to serve as a resource for research on the immune response to SARS-CoV-2. Nearly every sample came with metadata listing a de-identified subject ID, COVID-19 status, age in years and sex. Samples were obtained from the ongoing ImmuneRACE study (first 160 participants) and from over a thousand subjects provided by 6 global collaborators. The prospective study material was composed of cDNA or gDNA derived from T cells, B-cell-depleted T cells, or PBMCs. HLA class I and class II types, where available, came from metadata supplied by the sample provider rather than from assay-based typing. The research as a whole found: How much clinical and demographic metadata was included differed by source and by participant, and the metadata was provided uncurated.

TCRbeta CDR3 regions were amplified from genomic DNA by means of the immunoSEQ Assay, a bias-controlled multiplex PCR. As for the authors' bioinformatics: Nucleated cell counts per sample were estimated from amplification of reference gene primers within the assay. To quantify the absolute abundance of each unique TCRbeta CDR3 rearrangement, sequence reads were collapsed and filtered. For each sample, productive Simpson clonality was calculated by taking the square root of Simpson's diversity index across productive rearrangements. The table comes from immuneACCESS by way of TCRdb, which keeps in-frame sequences with V and J called. Part of the clones is missing from these tables; in studies checked, under half for an unresolved V gene and the rest for unknown reasons. V and J calls and clone size come straight from that table; D and trimming were deduced from the DNA. The sample table records about 74,000 clones; approximately 84% of these occur just once. The leading ten clones occupy over 35% of the sample.

The TCR sequence derives from a man in his 70s with acute or convalescent COVID-19. Specimen: peripheral blood.

The CDR3 protein sequence reads: CASSLVTTRAGNEQFF. The sequenced DNA: TGTGCCAGCAGTTTAGTCACTACTAGGGCCGGCAATGAGCAGTTCTTC. Recombination linked TRBV27 to TRBJ2-1, and perhaps TRBD2 as D gene, on 5 matching bases. The germline V gene encodes CDR1 MNHEY and CDR2 SMNVEV (reference sequence). The junction carries 17 bases between V and J, which are trimmed by 2 bases and 6 bases respectively. Measured from the cysteine to the phenylalanine, the CDR3 is 16 residues long. Just CDR3 DNA is preserved here, 48 bases in frame from base 1.